These 4 T cell receptor beta chains were all obtained from the same sample, sequenced in a study of Ad26.COV2.S vaccination and SARS-CoV-2 variants. Described treatment: about 20 received Ad26.COV2.S at low or high dose, single or two shots; 5 received placebo; per-sample allocation not given. Each sample was drawn 63 days after the first injection (of vaccine or placebo). TCRdb's table, derived via immunoSEQ multiplex PCR, lists solely in-frame clones and lacks some. The data show under 250,000 clones, 70% to 90% seen once. Here the sequenced sample was peripheral blood, taken in a trial of Ad26.COV2.S vaccine versus placebo. These receptors were obtained from a person between 18 and 60 years old who received the Ad26.COV2.S COVID-19 vaccine or a placebo.

The chain couples TRBV6-6 to TRBJ2-2, with 10 bases aligning to TRBD2. Germline V lookup: CDR1 MNHNY, CDR2 SVGAGI (reference sequence). The CDR3 is 16 residues long. With V trimmed by 6 bases and J by 2 bases, 6 bases remained unmatched. CDR3 region: CASRPGLAVNTGELFF. The CDR3 bases are TGTGCCAGCAGGCCCGGACTAGCGGTCAACACCGGGGAGCTGTTTTTT.

For the CDR3, the DNA is TGTGCCAGCACCCTGAACAGAGGTCCACAAGAGACCCAGTACTTC. Translating it yields CASTLNRGPQETQYF. This chain links TRBV6-5 with TRBJ2-5; unclear D gene. The CDR3 runs 15 residues. CDR1 MNHEY and CDR2 SVGAGI come from the germline V gene. Trimming stripped 7 bases from V and 2 bases from J, with 17 bases between.

This clone was recorded only once. The chain links TRBV6-6 to TRBJ2-3, with TRBD2 matching over 8 bases. With V trimmed by 6 bases and J by 2 bases, 10 bases remained unmatched. This CDR3 contains 16 residues. Germline CDR1 is MNHNY and CDR2 is SVGAGI (reference sequence). The CDR3: CASRYTGRGYTDTQYF. In DNA, the CDR3 is TGTGCCAGCAGATATACCGGGAGGGGCTACACAGATACGCAGTATTTT.

The chain employs TRBV10-3 and TRBJ1-2; no clear D gene. CDR1 is ENHRY and CDR2 is SYGVKD in the germline V gene. Deletions cut 0 bases from V and 10 bases from J, with 15 bases between. The CDR3 has 14 residues. For the CDR3, the DNA is TGTGCCATCAGTGAGTCCGGGATCAGTCGGGACTACACCTTC. It specifies CAISESGISRDYTF.